The rows below give T cell receptor beta chains drawn from one sample of a study of blood T cells in healthy people across ages. TCRdb reprocessed the 5' RACE reads via MiXCR and lists one record per CDR3 protein. The data contain 1.6 million or so distinct CDR3 sequences, almost 35% of them singletons. The sequenced sample was blood. The receptors come from a woman aged 30 to 39 in good health. The CDR3 runs from the conserved cysteine through the conserved F or W. The order of the fields is clone size, J gene, D gene, V gene, CDR3 protein, CDR3 DNA. D genes are given only for firm matches. Clone size is given for some rows only: seen once, a few or many times, or a class if the clone is expanded.

size: few; J: TRBJ2-7; D: TRBD2; V: TRBV3-1; CDR3: CASSLSTSGSAYEQYF; DNA: TGTGCCAGCAGCCTCTCGACTAGCGGGAGCGCCTACGAGCAGTACTTC
size: NA; J: TRBJ2-5; D: TRBD2; V: TRBV4-1; CDR3: CSSSRGTSGGRYQETQYF; DNA: TGCTCCAGCAGCCGGGGGACTAGCGGGGGGCGGTACCAAGAGACCCAGTACTTC
size: NA; J: TRBJ2-1; D: NA; V: TRBV14; CDR3: CASSQLRPGAYNEQFF; DNA: TGTGCCAGCAGCCAACTTCGACCGGGGGCATACAATGAGCAGTTCTTC
size: NA; J: TRBJ2-6; D: NA; V: TRBV9; CDR3: CASSVAIEGRGAGANVLTF; DNA: TGTGCCAGCAGCGTAGCTATTGAGGGTCGGGGAGCTGGGGCCAACGTCCTGACTTTC
size: NA; J: TRBJ2-1; D: TRBD2; V: TRBV12-3/TRBV12-4; CDR3: CASSTGTSGANEQFF; DNA: TGTGCCAGCAGCACCGGGACTAGCGGAGCCAATGAGCAGTTCTTC
size: NA; J: TRBJ2-3; D: TRBD2; V: TRBV20-1; CDR3: CSARLAGAEADTQYF; DNA: TGCAGTGCTAGACTAGCGGGAGCTGAGGCAGATACGCAGTATTTT
size: many; J: TRBJ2-1; D: NA; V: TRBV10-3; CDR3: CAISESWSLSSYNEQFF; DNA: TGTGCCATCAGTGAGTCGTGGTCCCTGAGCTCCTACAATGAGCAGTTCTTC
size: NA; J: TRBJ1-6; D: NA; V: TRBV5-1; CDR3: CASSRTGPQDSPLHF; DNA: TGCGCCAGCAGCCGGACCGGCCCACAAGATTCACCCCTCCACTTT
size: NA; J: TRBJ2-1; D: TRBD2; V: TRBV27; CDR3: CASSRLAGVAYNEQFF; DNA: TGTGCCAGCAGTAGGCTAGCGGGGGTGGCCTACAATGAGCAGTTCTTC
size: many; J: TRBJ2-7; D: NA; V: TRBV29-1; CDR3: CSVESGVSYEQYF; DNA: TGCAGCGTTGAATCTGGGGTCTCCTACGAGCAGTACTTC
size: few; J: TRBJ2-7; D: TRBD1; V: TRBV7-6; CDR3: CASSVTGGAYEQYF; DNA: TGTGCCAGCAGCGTTACAGGGGGAGCCTACGAGCAGTACTTC
size: NA; J: TRBJ2-7; D: NA; V: TRBV11-2; CDR3: CASSLAFPSSYEQYF; DNA: TGTGCCAGCAGCTTAGCCTTTCCTAGCTCCTACGAGCAGTACTTC
size: NA; J: TRBJ1-1; D: NA; V: TRBV20-1; CDR3: CSPVDREPTEAFF; DNA: TGCAGTCCCGTCGATAGGGAGCCGACTGAAGCTTTCTTT
size: NA; J: TRBJ2-1; D: NA; V: TRBV27; CDR3: CASSPGTFGHNEQFF; DNA: TGTGCCAGCAGCCCCGGGACTTTTGGCCACAATGAGCAGTTCTTC
size: many; J: TRBJ2-3; D: NA; V: TRBV10-3; CDR3: CAISVPGADTQYF; DNA: TGTGCCATCAGTGTTCCCGGTGCAGATACGCAGTATTTT
size: NA; J: TRBJ2-1; D: TRBD2; V: TRBV24-1; CDR3: CATSDLRSSGRDEQFF; DNA: TGTGCCACCAGTGATTTGCGGTCTAGCGGGAGGGATGAGCAGTTCTTC
size: few; J: TRBJ2-3; D: NA; V: TRBV9; CDR3: CASSALAYLGGTQYF; DNA: TGTGCCAGCAGCGCCCTAGCGTACCTGGGGGGTACGCAGTATTTT
size: few; J: TRBJ2-7; D: TRBD1; V: TRBV13; CDR3: CASSFVGQGDYEQYF; DNA: TGTGCCAGCAGCTTTGTTGGTCAGGGGGACTACGAGCAGTACTTC
size: NA; J: TRBJ2-3; D: NA; V: TRBV9; CDR3: CASSVGRASTDTQYF; DNA: TGTGCCAGCAGCGTAGGCAGGGCTAGCACAGATACGCAGTATTTT
size: NA; J: TRBJ2-1; D: NA; V: TRBV6-1; CDR3: CASSPTVSSYNEQFF; DNA: TGTGCCAGCAGTCCGACTGTAAGCTCCTACAATGAGCAGTTCTTC
size: NA; J: TRBJ2-6; D: NA; V: TRBV28; CDR3: CASNTNPNVLTF; DNA: TGTGCCAGCAACACTAACCCCAACGTCCTGACTTTC
size: many; J: TRBJ2-1; D: TRBD2; V: TRBV20-1; CDR3: CSARLAGGIYEQFF; DNA: TGCAGTGCTAGACTAGCGGGAGGTATCTATGAGCAGTTCTTC
size: NA; J: TRBJ2-7; D: NA; V: TRBV5-1; CDR3: CASRHAGTNSYEQYF; DNA: TGCGCCAGCAGGCATGCCGGGACAAACTCCTACGAGCAGTACTTC
size: few; J: TRBJ2-5; D: TRBD1; V: TRBV5-1; CDR3: CASSLERGRNQETQYF; DNA: TGCGCCAGCAGCTTGGAGAGGGGGCGGAATCAAGAGACCCAGTACTTC
size: NA; J: TRBJ2-5; D: NA; V: TRBV20-1; CDR3: CSARDRRGYGPTGRQYF; DNA: TGCAGTGCTAGAGATAGGAGGGGGTACGGACCCACGGGCAGGCAGTACTTC
size: NA; J: TRBJ1-1; D: NA; V: TRBV4-1; CDR3: CASSQVGGVSTEAFF; DNA: TGCGCCAGCAGCCAAGTAGGAGGGGTGAGCACTGAAGCTTTCTTT
size: NA; J: TRBJ2-3; D: NA; V: TRBV27; CDR3: CASSTDGGWADTQYF; DNA: TGTGCCAGCAGCACCGATGGGGGATGGGCAGATACGCAGTATTTT
size: NA; J: TRBJ2-1; D: NA; V: TRBV11-1; CDR3: CASSPPNWDFQFF; DNA: TGTGCCAGCAGCCCCCCCAATTGGGACTTCCAGTTCTTC
size: NA; J: TRBJ2-7; D: NA; V: TRBV20-1; CDR3: CSAIDRQKFAYEQYF; DNA: TGCAGTGCTATTGACCGACAGAAATTTGCCTACGAGCAGTACTTC
size: NA; J: TRBJ2-3; D: TRBD2; V: TRBV4-1; CDR3: CASSQVFRRAGGLTDTQYF; DNA: TGCGCCAGCAGCCAAGTATTCCGCCGAGCGGGAGGGCTCACAGATACGCAGTATTTT
size: NA; J: TRBJ2-7; D: TRBD2; V: TRBV30; CDR3: CARTPAGGIYNEQYF; DNA: TGTGCCCGAACTCCAGCGGGAGGTATATACAATGAGCAGTACTTC
size: NA; J: TRBJ1-2; D: TRBD1; V: TRBV5-1; CDR3: CASSLGRGLEANYGYTF; DNA: TGCGCCAGCAGCTTGGGAAGGGGGCTCGAGGCTAACTATGGCTACACCTTC
size: NA; J: TRBJ2-1; D: NA; V: TRBV10-1; CDR3: CASSDGGRRFDEQFF; DNA: TGCGCCAGCAGTGACGGGGGGCGACGCTTCGATGAGCAGTTCTTC
size: few; J: TRBJ2-7; D: NA; V: TRBV20-1; CDR3: CSARDPLRQDPSYEQYF; DNA: TGCAGTGCTAGAGACCCCCTTCGACAGGACCCCTCCTACGAGCAGTACTTC
size: NA; J: TRBJ2-3; D: TRBD2; V: TRBV6-5; CDR3: CASRRTSGAGDTQYF; DNA: TGTGCCAGCAGACGGACTAGCGGGGCAGGGGATACGCAGTATTTT
size: few; J: TRBJ2-1; D: NA; V: TRBV20-1; CDR3: CSAAAGNYNEQFF; DNA: TGCAGTGCTGCGGCAGGGAACTACAATGAGCAGTTCTTC
size: few; J: TRBJ1-2; D: NA; V: TRBV20-1; CDR3: CSARALGEGAPNYGYTF; DNA: TGCAGTGCTAGGGCCTTGGGGGAAGGAGCTCCAAACTATGGCTACACCTTC
size: NA; J: TRBJ2-3; D: NA; V: TRBV6-6; CDR3: CASSSPDRDTQYF; DNA: TGTGCCAGCAGTTCCCCCGACAGGGATACGCAGTATTTT
size: few; J: TRBJ2-5; D: NA; V: TRBV25-1; CDR3: CASSEWETQYF; DNA: TGTGCCAGCAGTGAATGGGAGACCCAGTACTTC
size: NA; J: TRBJ2-1; D: TRBD1; V: TRBV7-9; CDR3: CASSTGQYNEQFF; DNA: TGTGCCAGCAGTACGGGACAGTACAATGAGCAGTTCTTC
size: few; J: TRBJ1-2; D: NA; V: TRBV7-6; CDR3: CAKPRRLGGYTF; DNA: TGTGCCAAGCCGAGACGGCTGGGTGGCTACACCTTC